These 9 T cell receptor beta chains were sequenced from one sample in a study of blood T cell repertoires in COVID-19. Sequencing was performed with immunoSEQ multiplex PCR; in TCRdb, only in-frame clones are kept and a portion is missing. The profile shows a few hundred thousand clones, about 85% of them singletons. Source material: PBMCs or T cells enriched from blood (not recorded which). The receptors come from a woman aged 55-69 years who had recovered from COVID-19.

V gene TRBV30 combines with J gene TRBJ2-1, with D perhaps matching TRBD1 (6 bases). This CDR3 has 14 amino acids. The germline gives CDR1 GTSNPN, CDR2 SVGIG (reference sequence). Trimming removed 5 bases at V and 0 bases at J, with 11 bases between. CDR3 residues: CAWARGLSYNEQFF. CDR3 DNA: TGTGCCTGGGCCAGGGGCCTCTCCTACAATGAGCAGTTCTTC.

This sequence joins TRBV5-1 and TRBJ2-3; 10 nucleotides match TRBD1. Trimming at V came to 3 bases and at J to 4 bases, leaving 2 bases not matched to a gene. CDR1 and CDR2 (germline): SGHRS, YFSETQ. The CDR3 runs 14 residues. CDR3 amino acids: CASSSTGGADTQYF. As DNA, the CDR3 is TGCGCCAGCAGCTCGACAGGGGGCGCAGATACGCAGTATTTT. Full variable domain (rest looked up from reference TRBV5-1 and TRBJ2-3): KAGVTQTPRYLIKTRGQQVTLSCSPISGHRSVSWYQQTPGQGLQFLFEYFSETQRNKGNFPGRFSGRQFSNSRSEMNVSTLELGDSALYLCASSSTGGADTQYFGPGTRLTVL.

The rearrangement uses TRBV5-1 and TRBJ1-1; D may be TRBD1 (5 bases). The germline V gene has CDR1 SGHRS and CDR2 YFSETQ. The germline V and J ends were trimmed by 3 bases and 5 bases, with 14 bases remaining between them. The CDR3 contains 14 residues. Here the CDR3 reads CASSSGGGRTEAFF. The DNA of the CDR3 is TGCGCCAGCAGCTCTGGCGGGGGAAGAACTGAAGCTTTCTTT.

V is TRBV5-1 and J is TRBJ1-1; 8 bases align to TRBD1. The CDR3 covers 14 residues. CDR1 SGHRS and CDR2 YFSETQ come from the germline V gene. The V segment lost 4 bases and the J segment 11 bases; nucleotides outside the gene matches: 13. CDR3 amino acids: CASSEVGQGFMAFF. CDR3 nucleotide sequence: TGCGCCAGCAGCGAGGTCGGACAGGGCTTCATGGCTTTCTTT.

The rearrangement links TRBV11-2 to TRBJ2-3, with unresolved D. Per germline, CDR1 SGHAT and CDR2 FQNNGV. CDR3 size: 13 residues. The germline V and J ends were trimmed by 1 base and 1 base, with 3 bases remaining between them. In DNA form, the CDR3 reads TGTGCCAGCAGCTTAGGAGGCACAGATACGCAGTATTTT. Amino acids: CASSLGGTDTQYF.

The chain is built from TRBV12-5 and TRBJ1-2; a possible D gene is TRBD1 (6 bases). The V gene's germline CDR1 is LGHNT and CDR2 FRNRAP. The CDR3 runs 15 residues. The V end lost 0 bases, the J end lost 8 bases, and 16 bases lay between the germline ends. The chain's CDR3 is CASGLVPVTRGGYTF. The DNA for the CDR3 is TGTGCTAGTGGTTTGGTTCCCGTCACCAGGGGAGGCTACACCTTC.

This chain joins TRBV2 and TRBJ1-4; D call uncertain. The CDR3 consists of 10 residues. Germline CDR1 reads SNHLY; CDR2 reads FYNNEI. V was trimmed by 6 bases and J by 7 bases, leaving 3 bases between them. In DNA form, the CDR3 reads TGTGCCAGCAGCGGTGAAAAACTGTTTTTT. The encoded protein is CASSGEKLFF.

The chain uses TRBV9 and TRBJ1-6; tentatively, D is TRBD1 (5 bases). The germline V gene encodes CDR1 SGDLS and CDR2 YYNGEE. The CDR3 extends over 14 amino acids. V was clipped by 0 bases and J by 4 bases, with 5 bases between them. The CDR3, as DNA: TGTGCCAGCAGCGTAGAGGGGTATAATTCACCCCTCCACTTT. Its protein is CASSVEGYNSPLHF.

As to this clone: The same CDR3 is also encoded by other DNA sequences in this sample. The V and J genes are TRBV19 and TRBJ1-4; TRBD1 is a possible D gene (6 bases). This CDR3 comprises 14 residues. The ends were cut back, 2 bases at V and 5 bases at J, with 9 bases in the middle. Germline V lookup: CDR1 LNHDA, CDR2 SQIVND (reference sequence). DNA for the CDR3: TGTGCCAGTAGTATAAGGGACAAAAATGAAAAACTGTTTTTT. Encoded protein: CASSIRDKNEKLFF.